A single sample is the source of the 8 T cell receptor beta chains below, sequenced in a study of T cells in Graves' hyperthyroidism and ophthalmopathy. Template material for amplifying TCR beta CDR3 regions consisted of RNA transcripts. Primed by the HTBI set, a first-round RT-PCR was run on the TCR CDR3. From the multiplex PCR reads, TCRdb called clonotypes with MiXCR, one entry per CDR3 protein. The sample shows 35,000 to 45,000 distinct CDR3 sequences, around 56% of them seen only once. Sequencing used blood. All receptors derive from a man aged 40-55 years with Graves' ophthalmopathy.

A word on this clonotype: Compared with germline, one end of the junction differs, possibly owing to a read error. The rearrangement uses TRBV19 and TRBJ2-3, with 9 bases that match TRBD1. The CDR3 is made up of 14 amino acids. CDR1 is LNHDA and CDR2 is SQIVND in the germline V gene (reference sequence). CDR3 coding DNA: TGTGCCAGCCACTCGGGACAGGGAACAGATACGCAGTGTTTT. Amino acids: CASHSGQGTDTQCF.

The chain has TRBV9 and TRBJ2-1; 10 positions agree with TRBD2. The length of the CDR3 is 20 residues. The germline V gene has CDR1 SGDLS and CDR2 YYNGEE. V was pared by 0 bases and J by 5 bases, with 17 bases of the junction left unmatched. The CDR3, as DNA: TGTGCCAGCAGCGTAGATGGGGGATCCCTAGCGGGAGCGCCAGACAATGAGCAGTTCTTC. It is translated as CASSVDGGSLAGAPDNEQFF.

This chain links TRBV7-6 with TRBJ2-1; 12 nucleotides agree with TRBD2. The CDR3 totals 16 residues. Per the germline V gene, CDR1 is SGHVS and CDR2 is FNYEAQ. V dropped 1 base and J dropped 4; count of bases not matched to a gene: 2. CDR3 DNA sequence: TGTGCCAGCAGCTTAGGGGGACTAGCGGGTTACAATGAGCAGTTCTTC. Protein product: CASSLGGLAGYNEQFF.

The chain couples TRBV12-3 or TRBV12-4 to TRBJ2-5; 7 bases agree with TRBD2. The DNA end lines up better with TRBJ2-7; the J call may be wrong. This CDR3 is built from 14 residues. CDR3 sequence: CASTVHGGSYEQYF. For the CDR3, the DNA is TGTGCCAGCACGGTTCACGGGGGGTCCTACGAGCAGTACTTC.

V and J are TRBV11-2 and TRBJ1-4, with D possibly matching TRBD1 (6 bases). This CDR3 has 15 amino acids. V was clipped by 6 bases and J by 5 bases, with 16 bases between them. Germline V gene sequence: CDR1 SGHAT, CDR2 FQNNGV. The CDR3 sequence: CASRTGGTKNEKLFF. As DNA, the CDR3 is TGTGCCAGCAGGACGGGGGGGACAAAGAATGAAAAACTGTTTTTT.

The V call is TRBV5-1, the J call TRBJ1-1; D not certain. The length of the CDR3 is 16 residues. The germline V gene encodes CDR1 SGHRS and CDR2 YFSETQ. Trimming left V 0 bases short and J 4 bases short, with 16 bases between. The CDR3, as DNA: TGCGCCAGCAGCTTGGGCCGGACTAGCGGTAGCACTGAAGCTTTCTTT. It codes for CASSLGRTSGSTEAFF.

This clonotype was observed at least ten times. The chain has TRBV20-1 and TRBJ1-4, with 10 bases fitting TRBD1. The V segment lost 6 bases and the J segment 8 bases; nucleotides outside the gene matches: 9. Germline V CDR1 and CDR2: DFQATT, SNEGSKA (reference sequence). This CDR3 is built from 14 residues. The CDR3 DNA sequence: TGCAGTGCCCGCTGGGACAGGGGTGGGGAAAAACTGTTTTTT. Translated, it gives CSARWDRGGEKLFF.

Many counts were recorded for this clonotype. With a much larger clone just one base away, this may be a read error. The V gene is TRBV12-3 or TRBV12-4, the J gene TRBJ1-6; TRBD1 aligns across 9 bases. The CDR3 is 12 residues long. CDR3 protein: CANSLSGTGLHF. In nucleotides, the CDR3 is TGTGCCAACAGTTTATCGGGGACAGGGCTCCACTTT.